This TCR beta chain was captured by sequencing in a study of T-cell memory formation after mild COVID-19. This clonotype was seen ten or more times. Losses at the gene ends were 1 base for V and 4 bases for J; bases not matched to a gene: 2. The CDR3 is 14 residues long. In germline, CDR1 is DFQATT, CDR2 SNEGSKA (reference sequence). TCRdb re-analysed the 5' RACE reads in MiXCR, keeping a single row per CDR3 protein. The sample shows about 410,000 distinct CDR3 sequences, about a sixth of them seen only once. This sequence originates from a man aged 18 to 30 who had mild COVID-19 (a few samples of this study predate the infection). Cell type and time point are not known. The chain is built from TRBV20-1 and TRBJ2-1, with 9 positions matching TRBD2. Sample: PBMCs or a T cell subset sorted from them (not recorded which). The CDR3 region is CSARGLAEYNEQFF. The CDR3 DNA is TGCAGTGCTAGAGGACTAGCGGAATACAATGAGCAGTTCTTC.